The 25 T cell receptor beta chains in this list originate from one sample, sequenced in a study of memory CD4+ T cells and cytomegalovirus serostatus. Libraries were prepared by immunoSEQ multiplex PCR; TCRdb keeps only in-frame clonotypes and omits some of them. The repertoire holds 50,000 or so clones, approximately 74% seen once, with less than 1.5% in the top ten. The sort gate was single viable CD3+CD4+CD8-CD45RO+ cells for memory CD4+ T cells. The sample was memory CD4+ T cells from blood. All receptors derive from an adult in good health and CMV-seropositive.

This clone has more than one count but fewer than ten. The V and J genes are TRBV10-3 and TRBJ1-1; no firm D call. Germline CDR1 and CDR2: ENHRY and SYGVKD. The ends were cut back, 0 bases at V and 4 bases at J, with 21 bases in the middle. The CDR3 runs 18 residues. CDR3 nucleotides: TGTGCCATCAGTGAGTCGATAATAGTCCGTCTAGGAGGCACTGAAGCTTTCTTT. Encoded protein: CAISESIIVRLGGTEAFF.

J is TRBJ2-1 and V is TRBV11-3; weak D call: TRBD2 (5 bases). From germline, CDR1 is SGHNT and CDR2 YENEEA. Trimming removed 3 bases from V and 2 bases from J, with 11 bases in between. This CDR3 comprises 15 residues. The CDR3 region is CASSFSSQAYNEQFF. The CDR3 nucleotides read TGTGCCAGCAGCTTCTCTAGCCAAGCCTACAATGAGCAGTTCTTC.

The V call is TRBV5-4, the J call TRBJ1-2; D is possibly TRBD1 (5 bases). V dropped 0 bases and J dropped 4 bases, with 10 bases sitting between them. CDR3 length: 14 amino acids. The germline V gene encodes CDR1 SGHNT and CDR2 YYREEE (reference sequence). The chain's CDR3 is CASSLGQSLYGYTF. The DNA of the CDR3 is TGTGCCAGCAGCTTGGGACAGAGTCTCTATGGCTACACCTTC.

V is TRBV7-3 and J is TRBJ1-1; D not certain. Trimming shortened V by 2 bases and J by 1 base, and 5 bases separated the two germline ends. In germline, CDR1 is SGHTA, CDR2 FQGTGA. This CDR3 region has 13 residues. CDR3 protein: CASSLWANTEAFF. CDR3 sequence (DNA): TGTGCCAGCAGCTTATGGGCGAACACTGAAGCTTTCTTT. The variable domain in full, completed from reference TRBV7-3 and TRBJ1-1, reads GAGVSQTPSNKVTEKGKYVELRCDPISGHTALYWYRQSLGQGPEFLIYFQGTGAADDSGLPNDRFFAVRPEGSVSTLKIQRTERGDSAVYLCASSLWANTEAFFGQGTRLTVV.

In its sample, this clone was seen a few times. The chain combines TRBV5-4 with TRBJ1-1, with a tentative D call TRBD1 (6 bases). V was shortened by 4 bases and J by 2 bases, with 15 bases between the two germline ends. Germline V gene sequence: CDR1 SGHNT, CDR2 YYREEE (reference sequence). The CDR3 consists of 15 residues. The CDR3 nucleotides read TGTGCCAGCAGCGCCAATCACAGGGATAACACTGAAGCTTTCTTT. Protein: CASSANHRDNTEAFF.

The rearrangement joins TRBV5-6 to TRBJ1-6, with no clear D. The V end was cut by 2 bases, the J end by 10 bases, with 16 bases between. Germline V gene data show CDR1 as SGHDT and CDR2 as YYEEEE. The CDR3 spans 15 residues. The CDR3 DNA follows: TGTGCCAGCAGCTTTCAGTCCATGTCGGGCTCACCCCTCCACTTT. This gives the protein CASSFQSMSGSPLHF.

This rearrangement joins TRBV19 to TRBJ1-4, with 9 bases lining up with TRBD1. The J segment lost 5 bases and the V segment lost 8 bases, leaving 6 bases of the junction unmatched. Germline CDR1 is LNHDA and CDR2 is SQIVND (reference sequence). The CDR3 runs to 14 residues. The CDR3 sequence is CASSVTGGNEKLFF. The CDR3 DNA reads TGTGCCAGTTCCGTCACAGGGGGCAATGAAAAACTGTTTTTT.

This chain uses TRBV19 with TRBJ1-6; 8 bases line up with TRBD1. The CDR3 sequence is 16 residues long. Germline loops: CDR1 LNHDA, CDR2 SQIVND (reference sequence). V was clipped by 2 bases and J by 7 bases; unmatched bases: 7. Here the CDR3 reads CASSISRDRINSPLHF. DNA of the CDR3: TGTGCCAGTAGTATATCAAGGGACAGGATCAATTCACCCCTCCACTTT.

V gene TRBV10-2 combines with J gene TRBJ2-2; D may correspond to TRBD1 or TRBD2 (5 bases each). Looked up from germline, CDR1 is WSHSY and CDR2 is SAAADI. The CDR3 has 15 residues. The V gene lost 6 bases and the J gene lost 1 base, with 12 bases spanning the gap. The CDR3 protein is CASRAGTQNTGELFF. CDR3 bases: TGCGCCAGCAGAGCCGGGACCCAGAACACCGGGGAGCTGTTTTTT.

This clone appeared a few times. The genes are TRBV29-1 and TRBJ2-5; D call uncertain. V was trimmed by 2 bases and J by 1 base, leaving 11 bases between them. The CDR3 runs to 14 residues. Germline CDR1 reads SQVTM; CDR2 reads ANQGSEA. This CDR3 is CSVESTYSQETQYF. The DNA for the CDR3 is TGCAGCGTTGAATCGACCTACTCCCAAGAGACCCAGTACTTC.

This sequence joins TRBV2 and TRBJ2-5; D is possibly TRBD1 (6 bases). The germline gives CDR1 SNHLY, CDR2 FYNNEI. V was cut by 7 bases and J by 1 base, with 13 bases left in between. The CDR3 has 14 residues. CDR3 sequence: CASKRGTLQETQYF. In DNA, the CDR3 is TGTGCCAGCAAAAGGGGGACACTCCAAGAGACCCAGTACTTC.

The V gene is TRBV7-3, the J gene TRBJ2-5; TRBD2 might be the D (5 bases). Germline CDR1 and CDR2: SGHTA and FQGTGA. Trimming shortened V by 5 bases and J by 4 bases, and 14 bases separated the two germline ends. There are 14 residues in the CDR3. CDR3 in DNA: TGTGCCAGCAGCCTGGACCGCGAGGGAGAGACCCAGTACTTC. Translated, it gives CASSLDREGETQYF.

CDR3 coding DNA: TGCGCCAGCAGCCCTCGGGAGGTAGGCACAGATACGCAGTATTTT. Its protein is CASSPREVGTDTQYF. V usage is TRBV5-1 and J usage is TRBJ2-3, with 7 bases aligning to TRBD2. Trimming took 4 bases from V and 1 from J; bases not matched to a gene: 6. Looked up from germline, CDR1 is SGHRS and CDR2 is YFSETQ. The length of the CDR3 is 15 residues.

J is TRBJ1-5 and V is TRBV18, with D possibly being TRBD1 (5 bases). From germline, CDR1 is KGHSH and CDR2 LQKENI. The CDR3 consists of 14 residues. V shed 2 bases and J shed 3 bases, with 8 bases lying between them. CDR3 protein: CASSPMGLNQPQHF. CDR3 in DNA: TGTGCCAGCTCACCAATGGGACTCAATCAGCCCCAGCATTTT. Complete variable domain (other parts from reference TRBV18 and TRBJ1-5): NAGVMQNPRHLVRRRGQEARLRCSPMKGHSHVYWYRQLPEEGLKFMVYLQKENIIDESGMPKERFSAEFPKEGPSILRIQQVVRGDSAAYFCASSPMGLNQPQHFGDGTRLSIL.

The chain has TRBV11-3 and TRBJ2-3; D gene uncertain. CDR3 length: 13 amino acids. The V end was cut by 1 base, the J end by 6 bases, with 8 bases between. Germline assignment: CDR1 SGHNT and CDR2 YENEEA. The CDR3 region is CASSLVSADTQYF. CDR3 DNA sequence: TGTGCCAGCAGCTTAGTAAGCGCTGATACGCAGTATTTT.

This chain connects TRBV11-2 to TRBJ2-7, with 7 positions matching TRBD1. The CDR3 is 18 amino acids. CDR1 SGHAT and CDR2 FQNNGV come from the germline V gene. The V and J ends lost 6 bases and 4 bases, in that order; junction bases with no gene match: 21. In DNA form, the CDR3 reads TGTGCCAGCAGTTACCGACAGGGACGGCCTGTGGGTCGGTACGAGCAGTACTTC. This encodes CASSYRQGRPVGRYEQYF.

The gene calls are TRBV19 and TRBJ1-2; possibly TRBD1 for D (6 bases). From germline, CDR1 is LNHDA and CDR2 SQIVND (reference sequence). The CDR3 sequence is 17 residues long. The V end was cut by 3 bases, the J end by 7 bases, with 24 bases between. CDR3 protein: CASSMVGHREVIGGYTF. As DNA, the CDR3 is TGTGCCAGTAGTATGGTCGGACACAGGGAGGTTATAGGTGGCTACACCTTC.

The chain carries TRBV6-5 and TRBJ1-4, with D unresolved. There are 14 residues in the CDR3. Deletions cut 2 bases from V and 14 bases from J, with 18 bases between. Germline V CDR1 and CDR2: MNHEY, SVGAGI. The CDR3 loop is CASSYRVFVSRLFF. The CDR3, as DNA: TGTGCCAGCAGTTACAGGGTGTTCGTTAGTCGGCTGTTTTTT.

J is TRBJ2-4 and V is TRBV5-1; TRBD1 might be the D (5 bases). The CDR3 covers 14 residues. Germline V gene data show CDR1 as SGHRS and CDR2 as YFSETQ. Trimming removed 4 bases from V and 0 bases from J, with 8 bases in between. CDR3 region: CASSPTVAKNIQYF. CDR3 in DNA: TGCGCCAGCAGCCCGACAGTAGCCAAAAACATTCAGTACTTC.

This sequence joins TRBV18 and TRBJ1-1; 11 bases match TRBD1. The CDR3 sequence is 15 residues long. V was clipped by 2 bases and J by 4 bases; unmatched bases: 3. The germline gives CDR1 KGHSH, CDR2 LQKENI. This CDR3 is CASSPEGTGGTEAFF. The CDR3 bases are TGTGCCAGCTCACCAGAGGGGACAGGGGGCACTGAAGCTTTCTTT.

CDR3 in DNA: TGCAGTGCCGTCCCTAACTATGGCTACACCTTC. Protein sequence: CSAVPNYGYTF. The rearrangement links TRBV20-1 to TRBJ1-2; D uncertain. Trimming removed 6 bases at V and 0 bases at J, with 5 bases between. From germline, CDR1 is DFQATT and CDR2 SNEGSKA (reference sequence). CDR3 length: 11 amino acids.

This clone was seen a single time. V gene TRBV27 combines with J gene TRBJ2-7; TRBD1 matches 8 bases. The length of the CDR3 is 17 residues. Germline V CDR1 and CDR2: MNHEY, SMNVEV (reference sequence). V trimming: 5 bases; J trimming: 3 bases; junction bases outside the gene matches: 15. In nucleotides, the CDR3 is TGTGCCAGCAGTCCACTCACGGGCGGACAGGGCCACTACGAGCAGTACTTC. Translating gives CASSPLTGGQGHYEQYF.

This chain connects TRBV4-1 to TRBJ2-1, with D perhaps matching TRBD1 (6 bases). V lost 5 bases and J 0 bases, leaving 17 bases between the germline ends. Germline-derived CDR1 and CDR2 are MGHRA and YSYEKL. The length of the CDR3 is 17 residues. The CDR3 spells CASSKTGQHYSYNEQFF. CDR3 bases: TGCGCCAGCAGCAAAACCGGACAGCATTACTCCTACAATGAGCAGTTCTTC.

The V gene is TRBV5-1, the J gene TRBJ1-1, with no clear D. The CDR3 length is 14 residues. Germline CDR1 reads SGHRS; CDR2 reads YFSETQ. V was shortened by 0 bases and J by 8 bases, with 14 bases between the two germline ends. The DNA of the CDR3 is TGCGCCAGCAGCTTGGATGGCGGGAGTCTAGAAGCTTTCTTT. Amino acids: CASSLDGGSLEAFF.

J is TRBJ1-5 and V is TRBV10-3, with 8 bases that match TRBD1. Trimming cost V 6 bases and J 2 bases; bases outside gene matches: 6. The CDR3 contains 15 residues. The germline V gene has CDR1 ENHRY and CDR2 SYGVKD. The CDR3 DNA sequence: TGTGCCATCAGCAAGACAGGGGAAGGCAATCAGCCCCAGCATTTT. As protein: CAISKTGEGNQPQHF.